Shown below are 2 T cell receptor beta chains from a single sample sequenced in a study of T cells in Graves' hyperthyroidism and ophthalmopathy. RNA transcripts were the template for amplifying TCR beta CDR3 regions. HTBI primers drove first-round RT-PCR of the TCR CDR3. A single record per CDR3 protein comes from TCRdb applying MiXCR to the multiplex PCR reads. The table records 500,000 to 800,000 distinct CDR3 sequences, about 45% of them present only once. The sequencing input was peripheral blood or thyroid tissue (not recorded which). The receptor set was obtained from an adult man with Graves' disease, either hyperthyroidism or ophthalmopathy (not recorded which).

A remark on this clonotype: At one boundary the junction diverges from the germline segment, which might be a read error. V and J are TRBV10-1 and TRBJ1-2, with TRBD1 matching over 9 bases. Per the germline V gene, CDR1 is WNHNN and CDR2 is SYGVQD (reference sequence). The CDR3 is 14 amino acids. The CDR3 coding sequence is TGTGCCATCAGAAGAGGTGGGACAGGGAATGGCTACACCTTC. This gives the protein CAIRRGGTGNGYTF.

This chain links TRBV20-1 with TRBJ1-1; 8 bases are shared with TRBD1. Trimming at V came to 4 bases and at J to 0 bases, leaving 7 bases not matched to a gene. The V gene's germline CDR1 is DFQATT and CDR2 SNEGSKA (reference sequence). The CDR3 has 15 residues. CDR3: CSATDRGPLNTEAFF. Here the CDR3 DNA reads TGCAGTGCTACAGACAGGGGCCCTCTGAACACTGAAGCTTTCTTT.